A single sample is the source of the 10 T cell receptor beta chains below, sequenced in a study of CD8 T cells in Susac syndrome. Random hexamers were used to reverse transcribe the RNA input (about 0.5 to 1 ug). A single record per CDR3 protein comes from TCRdb applying MiXCR to the immunoSEQ multiplex PCR reads. The table lists some 450,000 distinct CDR3 sequences, around 83% of them singletons. The sequencing input was CD8+ T cells from PBMCs. The receptors were gathered from a human donor with multiple sclerosis.

The sample holds one count of this clonotype. The chain combines TRBV19 with TRBJ1-5; no clear D gene. Trimming took off 3 bases at V and 7 bases at J, with 7 bases between the two ends. CDR1 LNHDA and CDR2 SQIVND come from the germline V gene (reference sequence). This CDR3 is 12 amino acids long. CDR3 nucleotide sequence: TGTGCCAGTAGTATGGGTGGCCAGCCCCAGCATTTT. This encodes CASSMGGQPQHF.

The genes are TRBV27 and TRBJ1-2, with D possibly matching TRBD1 (6 bases). This CDR3 is built from 12 residues. V was cut by 5 bases and J by 7 bases, with 11 bases left in between. Per the germline V gene, CDR1 is MNHEY and CDR2 is SMNVEV (reference sequence). CDR3 loop: CASSPRGAGYTF. CDR3 in DNA: TGTGCCAGCAGTCCTCGGGGGGCTGGCTACACCTTC.

As for this clonotype: Germline is not matched at one junction end, which may reflect a read error. The genes are TRBV3-1 and TRBJ2-2; D not certain. Looked up from germline, CDR1 is LGHDT and CDR2 is YNNKEL (reference sequence). The length of the CDR3 is 13 residues. The CDR3 sequence is CASTQETTGELFF. Written as DNA, the CDR3 is TGTGCCAGCACCCAAGAGACCACCGGGGAGCTGTTTTTT. The full variable domain, in which reference TRBV3-1 and TRBJ2-2 provide the parts outside the CDR3, is DTAVSQTPKYLVTQMGNDKSIKCEQNLGHDTMYWYKQDSKKFLKIMFSYNNKELIINETVPNRFSPKSPDKAHLNLHINSLELGDSAVYFCASTQETTGELFFGEGSRLTVL.

The V call is TRBV5-1, the J call TRBJ2-7, with D possibly TRBD2 on 5 matching bases. This CDR3 has 13 residues. The germline gives CDR1 SGHRS, CDR2 YFSETQ. Trimming removed 4 bases at V and 3 bases at J, with 11 bases between. Written as DNA, the CDR3 is TGCGCCAGCAGCACACATACTAGCTACGAGCAGTACTTC. This codes for CASSTHTSYEQYF.

The chain is built from TRBV30 and TRBJ2-2; tentatively, D is TRBD1 (5 bases). Germline V gene sequence: CDR1 GTSNPN, CDR2 SVGIG (reference sequence). V was trimmed by 8 bases and J by 2 bases, leaving 12 bases between them. The CDR3 covers 13 residues. CDR3 in DNA: TGTGCCGCGGACATTTCTAACACCGGGGAGCTGTTTTTT. It specifies CAADISNTGELFF.

This chain joins TRBV19 and TRBJ2-1; TRBD2 matches 7 bases. The CDR3 is 15 residues long. Germline CDR1 is LNHDA and CDR2 is SQIVND (reference sequence). V lost 2 bases and J lost 3; bases outside the gene matches: 4. This chain's CDR3 is CASSILRENYNEQFF. CDR3 DNA sequence: TGTGCCAGTAGTATACTGCGGGAGAACTACAATGAGCAGTTCTTC.

The rearrangement uses TRBV25-1 and TRBJ1-1; D is unclear. V gave up 1 base and J gave up 9 bases, with 9 bases separating them. Germline assignment: CDR1 MGHDK and CDR2 SYGVNS. This CDR3 has 12 amino acids. The chain's CDR3 is CASSEFLGQAFF. CDR3 nucleotides: TGTGCCAGCAGTGAATTTCTGGGCCAAGCTTTCTTT.

The rearrangement joins TRBV30 to TRBJ2-3; weak D call: TRBD1 (6 bases). The germline V gene encodes CDR1 GTSNPN and CDR2 SVGIG (reference sequence). V was pared by 5 bases and J by 4 bases, with 10 bases between. The CDR3 runs to 12 residues. The CDR3 sequence: CAWEQGADTQYF. In DNA, the CDR3 is TGTGCCTGGGAACAGGGAGCAGATACGCAGTATTTT.

J is TRBJ2-1 and V is TRBV2, with 9 bases matching TRBD1. Looked up from germline, CDR1 is SNHLY and CDR2 is FYNNEI. There are 15 residues in the CDR3. The trim removed 5 bases at V and 7 bases at J, leaving 9 bases unmatched. CDR3 in DNA: TGTGCCAGCAGTATACAGGGGGCCCCCCAAAATGAGCAGTTCTTC. This encodes CASSIQGAPQNEQFF. Combining the CDR3 with reference TRBV2 and TRBJ2-1 gives the whole variable domain EPEVTQTPSHQVTQMGQEVILRCVPISNHLYFYWYRQILGQKVEFLVSFYNNEISEKSEIFDDQFSVERPDGSNFTLKIRSTKLEDSAMYFCASSIQGAPQNEQFFGPGTRLTVL.

This sequence joins TRBV7-6 and TRBJ1-5; 8 bases match TRBD1. The germline CDR1 and CDR2 sequences are SGHVS and FNYEAQ. This CDR3 comprises 17 residues. After removal of 2 bases from V and 2 bases from J, the junction contained 8 bases not matched to a gene. CDR3 sequence: CASSLLAGGAGNQPQHF. CDR3 in DNA: TGTGCCAGCAGCTTACTGGCAGGGGGCGCGGGCAATCAGCCCCAGCATTTT.